What follows are 20 T cell receptor beta chains derived from one specimen sequenced in a study of T cells after posttransplantation cyclophosphamide. Assay: immunoSEQ multiplex PCR; the TCRdb copy retains only in-frame clones and omits some. The sample holds tens of thousands of clones, roughly 95% seen once. Sequenced sample: PBMCs. Every receptor here comes from a woman aged 25-40 years in good health and a related stem cell transplant donor.

The chain combines TRBV11-2 with TRBJ1-1, with D unclear. The V end lost 1 base, the J end lost 4 bases, and 10 bases lay between the germline ends. This CDR3 has 14 amino acids. Per the germline V gene, CDR1 is SGHAT and CDR2 is FQNNGV. The CDR3 region is CASSLGATATEAFF. In nucleotides, the CDR3 is TGTGCCAGCAGCTTAGGGGCTACAGCCACTGAAGCTTTCTTT.

The chain employs TRBV2 and TRBJ1-1, with unresolved D. This CDR3 has 13 amino acids. Germline values: CDR1 SNHLY, CDR2 FYNNEI. V dropped 6 bases and J dropped 3 bases, with 11 bases sitting between them. As DNA, the CDR3 is TGTGCCAGCAGCGCCGTGGGTTACACTGAAGCTTTCTTT. Translated, it gives CASSAVGYTEAFF. Together with reference TRBV2 and TRBJ1-1, the CDR3 gives the full variable domain: EPEVTQTPSHQVTQMGQEVILRCVPISNHLYFYWYRQILGQKVEFLVSFYNNEISEKSEIFDDQFSVERPDGSNFTLKIRSTKLEDSAMYFCASSAVGYTEAFFGQGTRLTVV.

The count of this clone is one. V is TRBV4-3 and J is TRBJ2-2; unclear D gene. Germline CDR1 LGHNA, CDR2 YSLEER. The ends were cut back, 6 bases at V and 3 bases at J, with 5 bases in the middle. The CDR3 has 12 residues. The CDR3 DNA reads TGCGCCAGCAGTCTGGACACCGGGGAGCTGTTTTTT. This translates into CASSLDTGELFF.

The rearrangement links TRBV2 to TRBJ2-2; no reliable D call. The CDR3 totals 14 residues. V was cut by 7 bases and J by 1 base, with 10 bases left in between. The germline CDR1 and CDR2 sequences are SNHLY and FYNNEI. The CDR3 bases are TGTGCCAGCAAGTTTGTAGGGAACACCGGGGAGCTGTTTTTT. Its translation: CASKFVGNTGELFF. The full variable domain, its missing parts supplied by reference TRBV2 and TRBJ2-2, is EPEVTQTPSHQVTQMGQEVILRCVPISNHLYFYWYRQILGQKVEFLVSFYNNEISEKSEIFDDQFSVERPDGSNFTLKIRSTKLEDSAMYFCASKFVGNTGELFFGEGSRLTVL.

The chain carries TRBV11-1 and TRBJ1-2; D remains unclear. Looked up from germline, CDR1 is SGHAT and CDR2 is FQDESV (reference sequence). The CDR3 is made up of 14 amino acids. Trimming left V 5 bases short and J 4 bases short, with 14 bases between. Here the CDR3 reads CASSPAHGFYGYTF. CDR3 nucleotides: TGTGCCAGCAGCCCGGCCCACGGGTTCTATGGCTACACCTTC.

This chain uses TRBV19 with TRBJ1-1; D uncertain. Germline values: CDR1 LNHDA, CDR2 SQIVND (reference sequence). This CDR3 is built from 15 residues. Trimming took 4 bases from V and 6 from J, leaving 18 bases between them. CDR3 loop: CASSSDQTGRPEAFF. The CDR3 region has the DNA TGTGCCAGTAGTAGCGACCAGACGGGGAGGCCTGAAGCTTTCTTT.

The rearrangement joins TRBV28 to TRBJ1-4; TRBD1 might be the D (6 bases). Trimming pared 5 bases from V and 6 bases from J, leaving 16 bases between. Germline V gives CDR1 MDHEN, CDR2 SYDVKM. The CDR3 length is 15 residues. The CDR3: CASSPPGGAYEKLFF. CDR3 nucleotide sequence: TGTGCCAGCAGTCCGCCCGGGGGGGCCTATGAAAAACTGTTTTTT.

In DNA, the CDR3 is TGTGCCAGCAGCTTAGGAGGACGGGACACACACTTAAACTATGGCTACACCTTC. Its protein is CASSLGGRDTHLNYGYTF. V is TRBV7-8 and J is TRBJ1-2; D may be TRBD1 (6 bases). CDR1 SGHVS and CDR2 FQNEAQ come from the germline V gene. The CDR3 is 18 amino acids. Between the trimmed V and J ends, which lost 1 base and 2 bases, there was a span of 20 bases. Combining the CDR3 with reference TRBV7-8 and TRBJ1-2 gives the whole variable domain GAGVSQSPRYKVAKRGQDVALRCDPISGHVSLFWYQQALGQGPEFLTYFQNEAQLDKSGLPSDRFFAERPEGSVSTLKIQRTQQEDSAVYLCASSLGGRDTHLNYGYTFGSGTRLTVV.

The chain uses TRBV5-4 and TRBJ1-1; a weak D match, TRBD1 (5 bases). V shed 3 bases and J shed 6 bases, with 15 bases lying between them. This CDR3 is built from 14 residues. Germline CDR1 is SGHNT and CDR2 is YYREEE (reference sequence). The CDR3: CASSSRGGAPEAFF. CDR3 sequence (DNA): TGTGCCAGCAGCTCGCGTGGAGGGGCCCCTGAAGCTTTCTTT.

The chain carries TRBV5-1 and TRBJ2-7; D may be TRBD2 (6 bases). With 4 bases removed from V and 4 bases from J, the gap between germline ends came to 9 bases. Germline CDR1 is SGHRS and CDR2 is YFSETQ. The CDR3 has 12 residues. The CDR3 reads CASSRDSYEQYF. The CDR3 nucleotides read TGCGCCAGCAGCCGGGACTCTTACGAGCAGTACTTC. Supplemented by reference TRBV5-1 and TRBJ2-7, the full variable domain reads KAGVTQTPRYLIKTRGQQVTLSCSPISGHRSVSWYQQTPGQGLQFLFEYFSETQRNKGNFPGRFSGRQFSNSRSEMNVSTLELGDSALYLCASSRDSYEQYFGPGTRLTVT.

The gene calls are TRBV21-1 and TRBJ1-5; the D segment call TRBD1 is taken from the table without a DNA check. TRBV21-1 is flagged as a pseudogene. The CDR3 is 18 amino acids. The CDR3: CASSLSCSRTGGNQPQHF. CDR3 coding DNA: TGTGCCAGCAGCCTATCTTGTTCCAGGACAGGGGGTAATCAGCCCCAGCATTTT.

Only a few counts were recorded for this clone. This chain uses TRBV6-5 with TRBJ1-5; D is undetermined. The CDR3 is 14 residues long. Germline V gene sequence: CDR1 MNHEY, CDR2 SVGAGI. V gave up 3 bases and J gave up 6 bases, with 12 bases separating them. In nucleotides, the CDR3 is TGTGCCAGCAGTTATAGGGATGGTCGTCAGCCCCAGCATTTT. This encodes CASSYRDGRQPQHF.

The chain is built from TRBV28 and TRBJ2-2, with D possibly TRBD1 on 6 matching bases. The ends were cut back, 5 bases at V and 9 bases at J, with 13 bases in the middle. The CDR3 extends over 13 amino acids. Germline CDR1 MDHEN, CDR2 SYDVKM. CDR3 amino acids: CASSLLQGRELFF. The CDR3 DNA reads as TGTGCCAGCAGTCTACTACAGGGCCGGGAGCTGTTTTTT.

This chain joins TRBV5-8 and TRBJ1-1; D is uncertain. This CDR3 has 11 residues. CDR1 and CDR2 (germline): SGHTS, YDEGEE. Trimming removed 0 bases at V and 8 bases at J, with 5 bases between. The CDR3 DNA reads TGTGCCAGCAGCTTGGCAGGCGAAGCTTTCTTT. Translating it yields CASSLAGEAFF.

The chain carries TRBV5-5 and TRBJ2-7, with a tentative D call TRBD1 (6 bases). Deletions cut 0 bases from V and 0 bases from J, with 10 bases between. CDR1 and CDR2 (germline): SGHKS, YYEKEE (reference sequence). The CDR3 covers 15 residues. CDR3 nucleotide sequence: TGTGCCAGCAGCTTGGGGCAGGGGAGCTCCTACGAGCAGTACTTC. This sequence encodes CASSLGQGSSYEQYF.

The genes are TRBV5-1 and TRBJ2-7, with 9 bases matching TRBD2. The germline CDR1 and CDR2 sequences are SGHRS and YFSETQ. This CDR3 spans 14 amino acids. The V segment lost 1 base and the J segment 3 bases; nucleotides outside the gene matches: 2. The CDR3 nucleotides read TGCGCCAGCAGCTTGAGCGGGGGGTACTACGAGCAGTACTTC. This gives the protein CASSLSGGYYEQYF.

The count of this clone is one. V and J are TRBV6-1 and TRBJ1-1; D not certain. The germline V gene has CDR1 MNHNS and CDR2 SASEGT. The CDR3 spans 14 residues. V lost 6 bases to trimming and J lost 1 base, with 12 bases between them. CDR3 sequence reads: CASRPALGNTEAFF. CDR3 DNA sequence: TGTGCCAGCAGGCCCGCCCTGGGGAACACTGAAGCTTTCTTT.

The rearrangement uses TRBV10-3 and TRBJ1-3, with unresolved D. Germline values: CDR1 ENHRY, CDR2 SYGVKD. The CDR3 sequence is 14 residues long. Trimming shortened V by 11 bases and J by 0 bases, and 14 bases separated the two germline ends. CDR3 in amino acids: CAVRRELSGNTIYF. The CDR3 DNA follows: TGTGCCGTTCGGCGGGAACTCTCTGGAAACACCATATATTTT.

The chain carries TRBV6-1 and TRBJ2-2, with a weak D call TRBD1 (5 bases). Per the germline V gene, CDR1 is MNHNS and CDR2 is SASEGT. V was clipped by 1 base and J by 5 bases, with 11 bases between them. CDR3 size: 15 residues. The chain's CDR3 is CASSEVAGNTGELFF. CDR3 nucleotide sequence: TGTGCCAGCAGTGAAGTGGCAGGGAATACCGGGGAGCTGTTTTTT.

CDR3 residues: CASSLGFNRGLNTEAFF. CDR3 bases: TGTGCCAGCAGCTTAGGGTTCAACCGGGGGCTGAACACTGAAGCTTTCTTT. The rearrangement links TRBV7-3 to TRBJ1-1; D is perhaps TRBD1 (6 bases). The CDR3 is made up of 17 amino acids. Looked up from germline, CDR1 is SGHTA and CDR2 is FQGTGA. V shed 2 bases and J shed 0 bases, with 16 bases lying between them.